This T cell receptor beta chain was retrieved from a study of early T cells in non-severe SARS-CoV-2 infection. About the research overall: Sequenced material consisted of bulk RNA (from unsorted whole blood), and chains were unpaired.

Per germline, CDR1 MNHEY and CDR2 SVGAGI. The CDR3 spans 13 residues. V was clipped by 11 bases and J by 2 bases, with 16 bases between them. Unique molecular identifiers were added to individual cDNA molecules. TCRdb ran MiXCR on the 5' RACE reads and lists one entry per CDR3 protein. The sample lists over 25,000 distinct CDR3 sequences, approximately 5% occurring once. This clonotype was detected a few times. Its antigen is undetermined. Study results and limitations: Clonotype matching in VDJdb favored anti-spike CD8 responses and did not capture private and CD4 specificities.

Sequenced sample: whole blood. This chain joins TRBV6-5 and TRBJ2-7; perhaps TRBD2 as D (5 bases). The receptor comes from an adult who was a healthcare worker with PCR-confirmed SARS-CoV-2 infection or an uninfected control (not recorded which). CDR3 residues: CASTPGGAYEQYF. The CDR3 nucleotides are TGTGCCTCCACCCCCGGAGGCGCCTACGAGCAGTACTTC.